The rows below give T cell receptor beta chains drawn from one sample of a study of shared clonotypes between healthy human individuals. TCRdb's table, derived via immunoSEQ multiplex PCR, lists solely in-frame clones and lacks some. The table has around 700,000 clones, 55% to 85% seen once; the top ten hold 1.5% to 2%. The specimen sequenced was memory CD4+ T cells sorted from blood. These TCRs come from a woman aged 25 to 39 in good health. Each CDR3 is given without its conserved first and last residue.

CDR3,V
ASSESTGGGEQY,TRBV25-1
SAPTDYEQY,TRBV20-1
ASSLSGRFNQPQH,TRBV28
ASSNRLAGGQETQY,TRBV19
ASSFTPNTEAF,TRBV5-1
ASSRTADSYEQY,TRBV9
ASSEAADTIY,TRBV6-1
ASSLSSAGANYGYT,TRBV27
ASSLESGGQPQH,TRBV5-8
ASSLDSGGWSPLH,TRBV6-1
ASSVQGATEAF,TRBV9
ASSPTSQETQY,TRBV5-1
ATTVSGGRNTEAF,TRBV19
ASSFNPGQGGEKLF,TRBV28
ASTFQGQSGNTIY,TRBV28
ASSQDVGGLAGGETQY,TRBV4-1